The present TCR beta chain was sequenced within a study of blood T cell repertoires in COVID-19. Study-level background: Sample material is recorded as cDNA or gDNA derived from T cells, B-cell-depleted T cells, or PBMCs.

V trimming: 4 bases; J trimming: 8 bases; junction bases outside the gene matches: 3. The CDR3 spans 13 residues. CDR1 is SGHRS and CDR2 is YFSETQ in the germline V gene. Authors' methods: The assay estimated nucleated cells by amplifying reference gene primers. Data came from immunoSEQ multiplex PCR; TCRdb stores just in-frame clones and leaves some out. The DNA gave D and trimming, while V, J and clone size come from that table. Of fewer than 200,000 clones listed, approximately 84% were seen once; the top ten hold 5.4%. The chain joins TRBV5-1 to TRBJ2-1; 10 bases line up with TRBD1. Sequenced: peripheral blood. This receptor was taken from a woman between 50 and 59 years old with COVID-19, enrolled during active disease. DNA for the CDR3: TGCGCCAGCAGCAGGGACAGGGGACATGAGCAGTTCTTC. It is translated as CASSRDRGHEQFF.